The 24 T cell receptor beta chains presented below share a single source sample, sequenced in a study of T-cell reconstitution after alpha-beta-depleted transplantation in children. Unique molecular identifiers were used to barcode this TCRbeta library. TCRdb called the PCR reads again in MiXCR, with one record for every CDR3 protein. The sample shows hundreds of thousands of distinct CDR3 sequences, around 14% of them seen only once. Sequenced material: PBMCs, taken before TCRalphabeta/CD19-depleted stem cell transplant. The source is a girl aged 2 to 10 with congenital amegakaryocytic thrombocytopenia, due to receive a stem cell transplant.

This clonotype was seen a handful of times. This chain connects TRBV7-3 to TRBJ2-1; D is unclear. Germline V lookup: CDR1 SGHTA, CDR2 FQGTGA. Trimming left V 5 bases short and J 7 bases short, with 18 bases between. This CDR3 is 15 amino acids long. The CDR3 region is CASSPQRSRVNEQFF. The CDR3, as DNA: TGTGCCAGCAGCCCTCAAAGGTCTAGAGTGAATGAGCAGTTCTTC.

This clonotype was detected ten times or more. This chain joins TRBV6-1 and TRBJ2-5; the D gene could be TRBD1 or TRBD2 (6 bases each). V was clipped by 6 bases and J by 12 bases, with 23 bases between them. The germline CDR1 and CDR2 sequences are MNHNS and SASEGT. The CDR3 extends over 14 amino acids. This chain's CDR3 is CASSRGSGAAGEYF. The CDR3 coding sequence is TGTGCCAGCAGCCGGGGGAGTGGTGCGGCAGGGGAGTACTTC.

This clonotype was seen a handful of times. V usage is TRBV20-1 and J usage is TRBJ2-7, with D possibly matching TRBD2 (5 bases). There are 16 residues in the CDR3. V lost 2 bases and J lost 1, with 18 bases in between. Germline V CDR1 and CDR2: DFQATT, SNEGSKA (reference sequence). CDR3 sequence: CSARPIKAAQSYEQYF. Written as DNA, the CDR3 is TGCAGTGCTAGACCGATTAAAGCGGCTCAATCCTACGAGCAGTACTTC.

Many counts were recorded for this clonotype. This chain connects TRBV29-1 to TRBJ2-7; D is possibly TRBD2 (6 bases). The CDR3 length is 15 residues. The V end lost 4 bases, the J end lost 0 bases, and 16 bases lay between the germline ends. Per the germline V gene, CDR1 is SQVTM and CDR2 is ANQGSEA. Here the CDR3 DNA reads TGCAGCGTTGGGGGAGGAGGAACCGTCTCCTACGAGCAGTACTTC. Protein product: CSVGGGGTVSYEQYF.

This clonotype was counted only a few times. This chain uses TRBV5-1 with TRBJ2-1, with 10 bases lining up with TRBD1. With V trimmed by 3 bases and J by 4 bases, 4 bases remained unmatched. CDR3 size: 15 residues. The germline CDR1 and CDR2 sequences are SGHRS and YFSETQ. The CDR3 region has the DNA TGCGCCAGCAGCTGGCGGGACAGGGGATACAATGAGCAGTTCTTC. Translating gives CASSWRDRGYNEQFF.

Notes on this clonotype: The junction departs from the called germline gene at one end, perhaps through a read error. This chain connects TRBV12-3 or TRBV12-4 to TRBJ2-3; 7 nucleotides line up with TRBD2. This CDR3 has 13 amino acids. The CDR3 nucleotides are TGTGCCACCAGTCCAACTAGCGCAGATACGCAGTATTTT. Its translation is CATSPTSADTQYF.

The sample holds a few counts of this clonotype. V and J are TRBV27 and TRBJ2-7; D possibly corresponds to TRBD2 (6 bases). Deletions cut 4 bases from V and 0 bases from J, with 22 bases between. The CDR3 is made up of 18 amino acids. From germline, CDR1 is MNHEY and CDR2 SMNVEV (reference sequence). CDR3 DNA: TGTGCCAGCAGTTCGAACGGAGGGAACTTCCCCCACTCCTACGAGCAGTACTTC. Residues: CASSSNGGNFPHSYEQYF.

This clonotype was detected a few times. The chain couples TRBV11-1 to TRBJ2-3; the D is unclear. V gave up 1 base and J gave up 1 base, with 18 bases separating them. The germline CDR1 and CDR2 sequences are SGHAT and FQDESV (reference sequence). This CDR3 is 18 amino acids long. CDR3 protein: CASSLGVGKYTGTDTQYF. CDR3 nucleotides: TGTGCCAGCAGCTTAGGAGTGGGAAAGTATACAGGCACAGATACGCAGTATTTT. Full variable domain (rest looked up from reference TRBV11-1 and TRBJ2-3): EAEVAQSPRYKITEKSQAVAFWCDPISGHATLYWYRQILGQGPELLVQFQDESVVDDSQLPKDRFSAERLKGVDSTLKIQPAELGDSAMYLCASSLGVGKYTGTDTQYFGPGTRLTVL.

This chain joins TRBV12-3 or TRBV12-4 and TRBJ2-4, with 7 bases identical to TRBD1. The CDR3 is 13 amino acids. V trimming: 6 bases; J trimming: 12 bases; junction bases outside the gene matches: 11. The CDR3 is CASSPPGTANQYF. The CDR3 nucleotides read TGTGCCAGCAGCCCACCGGGGACAGCTAATCAGTACTTC.

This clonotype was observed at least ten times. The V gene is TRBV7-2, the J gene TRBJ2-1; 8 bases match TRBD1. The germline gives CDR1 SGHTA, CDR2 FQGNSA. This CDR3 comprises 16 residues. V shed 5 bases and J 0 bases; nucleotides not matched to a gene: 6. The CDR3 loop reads CASSRNRGSSYNEQFF. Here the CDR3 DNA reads TGTGCCAGCAGCAGAAACAGGGGGAGCTCCTACAATGAGCAGTTCTTC.

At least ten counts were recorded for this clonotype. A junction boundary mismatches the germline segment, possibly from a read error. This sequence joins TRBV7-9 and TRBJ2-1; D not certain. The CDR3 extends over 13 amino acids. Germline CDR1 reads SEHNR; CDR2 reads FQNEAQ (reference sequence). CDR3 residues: CASSLGVFGEKYF. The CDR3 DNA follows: TGTGCCAGCAGCTTAGGGGTGTTCGGTGAGAAGTACTTC.

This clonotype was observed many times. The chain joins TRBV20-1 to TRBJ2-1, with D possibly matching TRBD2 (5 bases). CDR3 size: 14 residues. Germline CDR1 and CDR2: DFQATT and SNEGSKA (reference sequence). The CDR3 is CRPTGGSSYNEQFF. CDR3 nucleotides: TGCAGGCCGACTGGAGGAAGCTCCTACAATGAGCAGTTCTTC.

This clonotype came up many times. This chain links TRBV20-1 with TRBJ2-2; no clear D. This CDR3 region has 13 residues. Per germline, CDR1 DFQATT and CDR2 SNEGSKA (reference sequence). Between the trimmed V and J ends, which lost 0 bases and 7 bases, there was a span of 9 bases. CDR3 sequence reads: CSARDNSHGELFF. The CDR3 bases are TGCAGTGCTAGAGATAACAGTCACGGGGAGCTGTTTTTT.

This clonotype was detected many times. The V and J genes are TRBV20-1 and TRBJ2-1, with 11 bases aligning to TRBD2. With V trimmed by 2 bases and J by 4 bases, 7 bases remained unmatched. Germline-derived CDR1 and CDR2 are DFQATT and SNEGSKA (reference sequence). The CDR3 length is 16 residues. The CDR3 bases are TGCAGTGCTAGACTAGCGGGAGGCCCCTATTACAATGAGCAGTTCTTC. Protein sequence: CSARLAGGPYYNEQFF.

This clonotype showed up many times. The CDR3 nucleotides read TGTGCCAGCAGCCAGGGTTTGGGCACCGGGGAGCTGTTTTTT. This gives the protein CASSQGLGTGELFF. The rearrangement uses TRBV3-1 and TRBJ2-2; D gene ambiguous. Trimming took off 3 bases at V and 4 bases at J, with 9 bases between the two ends. Germline assignment: CDR1 LGHDT and CDR2 YNNKEL (reference sequence). The CDR3 loop spans 14 amino acids.

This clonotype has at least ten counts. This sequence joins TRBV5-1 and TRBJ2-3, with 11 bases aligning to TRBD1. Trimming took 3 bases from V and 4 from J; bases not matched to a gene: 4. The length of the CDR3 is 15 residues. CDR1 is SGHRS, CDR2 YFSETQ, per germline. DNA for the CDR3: TGCGCCAGCAGCTCACCGGGACAGGGGGCAGATACGCAGTATTTT. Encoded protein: CASSSPGQGADTQYF. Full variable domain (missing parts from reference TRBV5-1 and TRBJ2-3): KAGVTQTPRYLIKTRGQQVTLSCSPISGHRSVSWYQQTPGQGLQFLFEYFSETQRNKGNFPGRFSGRQFSNSRSEMNVSTLELGDSALYLCASSSPGQGADTQYFGPGTRLTVL.

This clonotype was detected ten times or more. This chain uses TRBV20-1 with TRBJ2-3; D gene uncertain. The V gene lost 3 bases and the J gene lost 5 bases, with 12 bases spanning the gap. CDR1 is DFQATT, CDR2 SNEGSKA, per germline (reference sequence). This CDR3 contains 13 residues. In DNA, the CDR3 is TGCAGTGCTAGCGTAGGGTTAGGAGATACGCAGTATTTT. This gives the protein CSASVGLGDTQYF.

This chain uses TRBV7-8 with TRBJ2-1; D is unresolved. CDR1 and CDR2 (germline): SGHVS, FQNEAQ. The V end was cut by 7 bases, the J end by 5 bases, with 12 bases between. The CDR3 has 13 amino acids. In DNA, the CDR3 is TGTGCCAGCAACTCCCAGCGAAACAATGAGCAGTTCTTC. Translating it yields CASNSQRNNEQFF.

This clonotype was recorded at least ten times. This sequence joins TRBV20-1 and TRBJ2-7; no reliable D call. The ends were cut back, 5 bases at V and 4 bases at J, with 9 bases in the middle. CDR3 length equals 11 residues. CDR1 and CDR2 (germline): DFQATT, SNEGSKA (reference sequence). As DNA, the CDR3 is TGCAGTGCTCTCTCGGCGTACGAGCAGTACTTC. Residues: CSALSAYEQYF.

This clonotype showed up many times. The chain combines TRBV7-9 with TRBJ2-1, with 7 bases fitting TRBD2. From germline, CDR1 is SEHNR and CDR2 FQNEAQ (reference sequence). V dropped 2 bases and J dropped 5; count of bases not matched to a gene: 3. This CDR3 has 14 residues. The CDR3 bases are TGTGCCAGCAGCTTACGGGGGGTAAACAATGAGCAGTTCTTC. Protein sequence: CASSLRGVNNEQFF.

CDR3 region: CSVVFGYRYSVDEQYF. CDR3 nucleotides: TGCAGCGTTGTGTTTGGGTACAGGTACTCGGTGGACGAGCAGTACTTC. The rearrangement uses TRBV29-1 and TRBJ2-7; D perhaps matches TRBD1 (5 bases). The CDR3 loop spans 16 amino acids. Deletions cut 4 bases from V and 5 bases from J, with 24 bases between. Per the germline V gene, CDR1 is SQVTM and CDR2 is ANQGSEA.

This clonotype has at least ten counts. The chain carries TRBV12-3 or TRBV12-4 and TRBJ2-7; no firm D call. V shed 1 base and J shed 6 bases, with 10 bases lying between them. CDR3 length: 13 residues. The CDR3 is CASSLESGGEQYF. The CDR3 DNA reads TGTGCCAGCAGTTTAGAAAGTGGTGGCGAGCAGTACTTC.

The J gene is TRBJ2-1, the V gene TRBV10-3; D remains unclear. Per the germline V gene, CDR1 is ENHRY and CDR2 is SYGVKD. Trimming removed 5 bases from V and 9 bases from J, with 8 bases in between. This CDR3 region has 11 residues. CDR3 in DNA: TGTGCCATCAGTATGGATTTTGAGCAGTTCTTC. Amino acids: CAISMDFEQFF.

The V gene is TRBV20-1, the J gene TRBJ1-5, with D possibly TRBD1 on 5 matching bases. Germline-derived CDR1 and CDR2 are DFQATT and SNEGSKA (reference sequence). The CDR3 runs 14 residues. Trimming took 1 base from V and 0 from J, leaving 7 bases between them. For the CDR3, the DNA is TGCAGTGCTAGAGTCGACAGTAGCAATCAGCCCCAGCATTTT. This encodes CSARVDSSNQPQHF.